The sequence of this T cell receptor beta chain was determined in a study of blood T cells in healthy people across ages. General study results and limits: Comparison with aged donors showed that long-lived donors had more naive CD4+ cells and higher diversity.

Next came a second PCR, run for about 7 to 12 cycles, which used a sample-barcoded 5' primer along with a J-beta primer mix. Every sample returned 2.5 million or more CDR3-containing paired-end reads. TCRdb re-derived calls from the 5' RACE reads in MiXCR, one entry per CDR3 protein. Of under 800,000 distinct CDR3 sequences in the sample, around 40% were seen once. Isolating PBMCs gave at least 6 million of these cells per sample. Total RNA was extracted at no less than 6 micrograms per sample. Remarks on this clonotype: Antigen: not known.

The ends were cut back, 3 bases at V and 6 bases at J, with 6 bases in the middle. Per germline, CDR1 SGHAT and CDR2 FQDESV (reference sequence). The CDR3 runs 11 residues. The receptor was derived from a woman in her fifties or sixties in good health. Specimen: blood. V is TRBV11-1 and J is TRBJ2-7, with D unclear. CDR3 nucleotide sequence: TGTGCCAGCAGCTTCGATGCCGAGCAGTACTTC. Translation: CASSFDAEQYF.